This T cell receptor beta chain is drawn from a study of blood T cell repertoires in COVID-19. About the study: Material from acute and convalescent COVID-19 was sourced from the United States, Italy and Spain.

This clone was recorded a few times. From germline, CDR1 is GTSNPN and CDR2 SVGIG (reference sequence). The germline V and J ends were trimmed by 4 bases and 4 bases, with 11 bases remaining between them. The CDR3 has 13 amino acids. The authors' processing: Reference gene primer amplification gave nucleated cell count estimates. Assay: immunoSEQ multiplex PCR; the TCRdb copy retains only in-frame clones and omits some. That table supplies the V and J calls and clone size; D and trimming were determined from the DNA. The table shows roughly 90,000 clones, with more than 65% occurring only once. The genes are TRBV30 and TRBJ1-3, with D hard to call. Source material: peripheral blood. The receptor's source is a human donor in a cohort sampled during active COVID-19. As DNA, the CDR3 is TGTGCCTGGAAAAGGTCAGGAGGAAACACCATATATTTT. It codes for CAWKRSGGNTIYF.